Included here is one T cell receptor (beta chain) sequence, with context. The sample is drawn from a study of blood T cell repertoires in COVID-19. The study drew participants aged about 18 to 95 years from under 30 US areas. The CDR3 runs to 17 residues. V lost 4 bases, J lost 0 bases, and 6 bases stayed unmatched. Germline CDR1 and CDR2: LNHDA and SQIVND (reference sequence). TCRdb keeps only in-frame clones here, not all; method: immunoSEQ multiplex PCR. The table lists 180,000 or so clones, roughly 80% of them singletons. The gene calls are TRBV19 and TRBJ2-3, with 11 bases lining up with TRBD1. This sequence originates from a woman aged 50 to 60 who had recovered from COVID-19. The sample was PBMCs or T cells enriched from blood (not recorded which). For the CDR3, the DNA is TGTGCCAGTAGTAAGGACAGGGGGCACTACAGCACAGATACGCAGTATTTT. Amino acid sequence: CASSKDRGHYSTDTQYF.